Shown below are 24 T cell receptor beta chains from a single sample sequenced in a study of blood T cell repertoires in COVID-19. Here immunoSEQ multiplex PCR was the method, and the copy in TCRdb shows in-frame clones only, minus some. This sample carries 330,000 or so clones, roughly 90% of them seen once, and the ten largest clones take 3.5% to 4%. The specimen was peripheral blood. The receptors come from a woman aged 60-75 years with COVID-19, enrolled during active disease.

V usage is TRBV21-1 and J usage is TRBJ2-7; the table calls TRBD1, which could not be checked here. TRBV21-1 is recorded as a pseudogene. The CDR3 loop spans 13 amino acids. CDR3 sequence: CASSIDRSYEQYF. CDR3 DNA: TGTGCCAGCAGCATCGACAGGTCCTACGAGCAGTACTTC.

The chain is built from TRBV3-1 (or the pseudogene TRBV3-2) and TRBJ1-1; D is undetermined. This CDR3 is built from 11 residues. Germline CDR1 reads LGHDT; CDR2 reads YNNKEL (reference sequence). The V and J ends lost 5 bases and 4 bases respectively, with 5 bases between them. CDR3 in amino acids: CASSLATEAFF. CDR3 nucleotides: TGTGCCAGCAGCTTAGCCACTGAAGCTTTCTTT.

The chain links TRBV7-8 to TRBJ2-1; D may be TRBD2 (5 bases). Trimming cost V 5 bases and J 2 bases, with 16 bases left between them. This CDR3 comprises 16 residues. CDR1 is SGHVS and CDR2 is FQNEAQ in the germline V gene. CDR3 loop: CASSPRRFNAYNEQFF. The CDR3 DNA reads TGTGCCAGCAGCCCCCGGAGGTTCAACGCCTACAATGAGCAGTTCTTC. Drawing the rest from reference TRBV7-8 and TRBJ2-1, the complete variable domain is GAGVSQSPRYKVAKRGQDVALRCDPISGHVSLFWYQQALGQGPEFLTYFQNEAQLDKSGLPSDRFFAERPEGSVSTLKIQRTQQEDSAVYLCASSPRRFNAYNEQFFGPGTRLTVL.

This clone has a single count. This chain uses TRBV6-5 with TRBJ2-5, with 9 bases aligning to TRBD1. J gave up 5 bases and V 0 bases, and 7 bases lay outside the gene matches. The CDR3 is made up of 16 amino acids. Germline CDR1 reads MNHEY; CDR2 reads SVGAGI. The chain's CDR3 is CASSYSSTGGRETQYF. The DNA for the CDR3 is TGTGCCAGCAGTTACTCGAGTACAGGGGGCAGGGAGACCCAGTACTTC.

The V call is TRBV28, the J call TRBJ1-5, with D uncertain. V lost 11 bases and J 5 bases, leaving 10 bases between the germline ends. The CDR3 is 11 amino acids. Germline V gene lookup returns CDR1 MDHEN and CDR2 SYDVKM. The CDR3 DNA is TGTGCCGCAGGATCCTATCAGCCCCAGCATTTT. Protein sequence: CAAGSYQPQHF.

The rearrangement joins TRBV30 to TRBJ1-6; no clear D gene. CDR1 is GTSNPN, CDR2 SVGIG, per germline (reference sequence). Trimming left V 1 base short and J 5 bases short, with 3 bases between. CDR3 size: 12 residues. CDR3 amino acids: CAWSANNSPLHF. DNA for the CDR3: TGTGCCTGGAGTGCCAATAATTCACCCCTCCACTTT. Full variable domain (rest looked up from reference TRBV30 and TRBJ1-6): SQTIHQWPATLVQPVGSPLSLECTVEGTSNPNLYWYRQAAGRGLQLLFYSVGIGQISSEVPQNLSASRPQDRQFILSSKKLLLSDSGFYLCAWSANNSPLHFGNGTRLTVT.

The chain has TRBV7-8 and TRBJ2-7; D might be TRBD2 (5 bases). The CDR3 length is 14 residues. V was trimmed by 2 bases and J by 0 bases, leaving 8 bases between them. Germline V gene lookup returns CDR1 SGHVS and CDR2 FQNEAQ. DNA of the CDR3: TGTGCCAGCAGCTTAACGGGGAGCTCCTACGAGCAGTACTTC. Translation gives CASSLTGSSYEQYF.

V usage is TRBV7-3 and J usage is TRBJ1-1; no firm D call. Germline CDR1 SGHTA, CDR2 FQGTGA. Trimming cost V 2 bases and J 5 bases, with 9 bases left between them. This CDR3 contains 13 residues. The chain's CDR3 is CASSLYPRTEAFF. In nucleotides, the CDR3 is TGTGCCAGCAGCTTATACCCCCGGACTGAAGCTTTCTTT.

This rearrangement joins TRBV6-5 to TRBJ2-5; 10 bases align to TRBD1. The J segment lost 5 bases and the V segment lost 5 bases, leaving 8 bases of the junction unmatched. The germline gives CDR1 MNHEY, CDR2 SVGAGI. CDR3 length: 15 residues. For the CDR3, the DNA is TGTGCCAGCAGTACCCGGGACAGGGGATGGGAGACCCAGTACTTC. Amino acids: CASSTRDRGWETQYF.

V and J are TRBV30 and TRBJ1-1, with unresolved D. Looked up from germline, CDR1 is GTSNPN and CDR2 is SVGIG (reference sequence). Trimming took 2 bases from V and 6 from J, leaving 10 bases between them. The CDR3 spans 12 residues. The CDR3 sequence is CAWSPSGAEAFF. The CDR3 DNA reads TGTGCCTGGAGTCCCAGTGGTGCTGAAGCTTTCTTT.

The rearrangement uses TRBV27 and TRBJ1-2, with a weak D call TRBD1 (6 bases). The V gene's germline CDR1 is MNHEY and CDR2 SMNVEV (reference sequence). Trimming took 7 bases from V and 6 from J, leaving 15 bases between them. This CDR3 comprises 13 residues. Here the CDR3 reads CASTNRGHDGYTF. DNA for the CDR3: TGTGCCAGCACCAATCGGGGACACGATGGCTACACCTTC.

The chain links TRBV18 to TRBJ2-5; D might be TRBD2 (6 bases). Germline CDR1 and CDR2: KGHSH and LQKENI. V dropped 2 bases and J dropped 4 bases, with 14 bases sitting between them. The CDR3 sequence is 15 residues long. This chain's CDR3 is CASSPVGGRGETQYF. DNA of the CDR3: TGTGCCAGCTCACCAGTTGGCGGGCGGGGAGAGACCCAGTACTTC.

The sample holds a few counts of this clone. The chain employs TRBV27 and TRBJ2-6; no clear D gene. V was pared by 3 bases and J by 1 base, with 7 bases between. The CDR3 is 15 residues long. Per germline, CDR1 MNHEY and CDR2 SMNVEV (reference sequence). The CDR3 here is CASSFRESGANVLTF. In nucleotides, the CDR3 is TGTGCCAGCAGTTTTCGAGAATCTGGGGCCAACGTCCTGACTTTC.

The genes are TRBV7-2 and TRBJ1-2; 10 bases agree with TRBD1. Germline-derived CDR1 and CDR2 are SGHTA and FQGNSA. CDR3 length: 16 residues. V dropped 5 bases and J dropped 3; count of bases not matched to a gene: 9. The CDR3: CASSVKTGGADYGYTF. CDR3 nucleotides: TGTGCCAGCAGCGTCAAGACAGGGGGCGCCGACTATGGCTACACCTTC.

This chain connects TRBV28 to TRBJ1-1, with D possibly matching TRBD1 (6 bases). CDR3 length equals 14 residues. CDR1 MDHEN and CDR2 SYDVKM come from the germline V gene. Trimming took 5 bases from V and 8 from J, leaving 18 bases between them. CDR3 in DNA: TGTGCCAGCAGTCAAGACAGGATAGTAGACGAAGCTTTCTTT. This codes for CASSQDRIVDEAFF.

V and J are TRBV28 and TRBJ2-1, with TRBD2 matching over 10 bases. The V segment lost 4 bases and the J segment 5 bases; nucleotides outside the gene matches: 2. Germline V gene sequence: CDR1 MDHEN, CDR2 SYDVKM. This CDR3 spans 14 amino acids. The CDR3, as DNA: TGTGCCAGCAGTTCTAGCGGGGGTAACAATGAGCAGTTCTTC. Amino acid sequence: CASSSSGGNNEQFF.

The gene calls are TRBV25-1 and TRBJ1-4; TRBD1 might be the D (5 bases). The germline V gene encodes CDR1 MGHDK and CDR2 SYGVNS. The CDR3 length is 15 residues. Trimming removed 5 bases from V and 0 bases from J, with 10 bases in between. This CDR3 reads CASSRGTATNEKLFF. CDR3 nucleotides: TGTGCCAGCAGTCGCGGGACTGCAACTAATGAAAAACTGTTTTTT.

Turning to this clone: At one boundary the junction diverges from the germline segment, which might be a read error. The chain recombines TRBV12-3 or TRBV12-4 with TRBJ1-2; D unclear. This CDR3 is built from 11 residues. As DNA, the CDR3 is TGTGCCAGCAGTACCGCCCGGGGTGGCCTCTTC. Translated: CASSTARGGLF.

With regard to this clone: Other DNA sequences in the sample encode the same CDR3. This chain joins TRBV7-2 and TRBJ2-5, with 11 bases matching TRBD2. Germline V CDR1 and CDR2: SGHTA, FQGNSA. After removal of 3 bases from V and 7 bases from J, the junction contained 7 bases not matched to a gene. This CDR3 has 15 residues. The CDR3 DNA reads TGTGCCAGCAGCTTGGGACTAGCGGACTTCGGGACCCAGTACTTC. Translated, it gives CASSLGLADFGTQYF. The whole variable domain, filled in from reference TRBV7-2 and TRBJ2-5, reads GAGVSQSPSNKVTEKGKDVELRCDPISGHTALYWYRQSLGQGLEFLIYFQGNSAPDKSGLPSDRFSAERTGGSVSTLTIQRTQQEDSAVYLCASSLGLADFGTQYFGPGTRLLVL.

The genes are TRBV25-1 and TRBJ1-4; D possibly corresponds to TRBD1 (5 bases). CDR3 length: 12 residues. The germline V gene has CDR1 MGHDK and CDR2 SYGVNS. V was clipped by 7 bases and J by 8 bases, with 11 bases between them. The CDR3 DNA sequence: TGTGCCAGCAAGGGGTATCAGGAAAAACTGTTTTTT. It yields the protein CASKGYQEKLFF.

The chain combines TRBV6-2 or TRBV6-3 with TRBJ1-1; no firm D call. CDR3 length: 15 residues. V lost 2 bases, J lost 1 base, and 11 bases lay in between. Germline V CDR1 and CDR2: MNHEY, SVGEGT. The CDR3 DNA sequence: TGTGCCAGCAGTTACCGGTGGGCCGCGAACACTGAAGCTTTCTTT. Its protein product is CASSYRWAANTEAFF.

The chain couples TRBV2 to TRBJ1-2; 10 bases are shared with TRBD1. Germline V CDR1 and CDR2: SNHLY, FYNNEI. J gave up 5 bases and V 6 bases, and 6 bases lay outside the gene matches. There are 14 residues in the CDR3. The CDR3 DNA reads TGTGCCAGCAGCGTTGGACAGGGGGGGTATGGCTACACCTTC. It codes for CASSVGQGGYGYTF.

The chain joins TRBV19 to TRBJ1-4; 9 bases match TRBD1. Unmatched junction bases numbered 9, after V lost 7 bases and J lost 3 bases. This CDR3 is 16 amino acids long. Looked up from germline, CDR1 is LNHDA and CDR2 is SQIVND (reference sequence). The CDR3 sequence is CASTPTGGRANEKLFF. In DNA, the CDR3 is TGTGCCAGTACCCCGACAGGGGGGCGGGCTAATGAAAAACTGTTTTTT.

V gene TRBV19 combines with J gene TRBJ2-1, with a tentative D call TRBD1 (6 bases). The CDR3 length is 15 residues. Trimming took 3 bases from V and 7 from J, leaving 16 bases between them. Germline CDR1 is LNHDA and CDR2 is SQIVND (reference sequence). CDR3 amino acids: CASSMRSLGGNEQFF. The CDR3 DNA sequence: TGTGCCAGTAGTATGCGGTCATTAGGGGGAAATGAGCAGTTCTTC.